What follows is one T cell receptor (beta chain) and its context. The source of the sample is a study of blood T cell repertoires in COVID-19. Germline V gene data show CDR1 as MDHEN and CDR2 as SYDVKM. Trimming cost V 5 bases and J 0 bases, with 7 bases left between them. This CDR3 is 13 amino acids long. The data were produced by immunoSEQ multiplex PCR, yet TCRdb's version contains in-frame clones alone and is incomplete. This sample has over 35,000 clones, with 70% to 90% found just once. The source is a woman older than 75 with COVID-19, enrolled during active disease. J is TRBJ1-1 and V is TRBV28; the D is unclear. Sequenced input: peripheral blood. CDR3 loop: CASSARVNTEAFF. DNA for the CDR3: TGTGCCAGCAGTGCCCGGGTGAACACTGAAGCTTTCTTT.